Following are 9 T cell receptor beta chains from one sample sequenced in a study of blood T cells in healthy people across ages. For the second PCR, which ran for roughly 6 to 12 cycles, a sample-barcoded 5' primer and a J-beta primer mix were used. TCRdb itself ran the 5' RACE reads through MiXCR, one entry per CDR3 protein. The sample lists nearly 1 million distinct CDR3 sequences; roughly 50% were seen once. The specimen was blood. The source is a woman aged 60-75 years in good health.

The chain employs TRBV6-1 and TRBJ1-5, with 9 bases matching TRBD1. The germline CDR1 and CDR2 sequences are MNHNS and SASEGT. Trimming cost V 4 bases and J 2 bases; bases outside gene matches: 6. The CDR3 has 16 amino acids. In DNA form, the CDR3 reads TGTGCCAGCAGTGCTCGGACAGGGGTTGGCAATCAGCCCCAGCATTTT. It yields the protein CASSARTGVGNQPQHF.

The chain employs TRBV20-1 and TRBJ1-1, with D perhaps TRBD1 (5 bases). V dropped 5 bases and J dropped 0 bases, with 10 bases sitting between them. This CDR3 contains 13 residues. Germline loops: CDR1 DFQATT, CDR2 SNEGSKA (reference sequence). For the CDR3, the DNA is TGCAGTGCTCCGCAGGGTTTGAACACTGAAGCTTTCTTT. The encoded protein is CSAPQGLNTEAFF.

This sequence joins TRBV28 and TRBJ1-4; 8 bases line up with TRBD1. This CDR3 region has 12 residues. Germline V lookup: CDR1 MDHEN, CDR2 SYDVKM. The J segment lost 8 bases and the V segment lost 6 bases, leaving 2 bases of the junction unmatched. The CDR3 DNA sequence: TGTGCCAGCAGGACAGGGGTAGAAAAACTGTTTTTT. This codes for CASRTGVEKLFF.

The gene calls are TRBV3-1 and TRBJ2-7, with a possible D match to TRBD1 (5 bases). The J call may be faulty, since TRBJ2-5 better matches the DNA end. From germline, CDR1 is LGHDT and CDR2 YNNKEL (reference sequence). There are 15 residues in the CDR3. CDR3 sequence (DNA): TGTGCCAGCAGCCAAGCCAGGGTGAAGGGAGAGACCCAGTACTTC. Translating gives CASSQARVKGETQYF.

This clonotype was counted between two and nine times. The J gene is TRBJ2-7, the V gene TRBV7-8; 8 nucleotides match TRBD2. V was pared by 11 bases and J by 0 bases, with 9 bases of the junction left unmatched. Germline V gene lookup returns CDR1 SGHVS and CDR2 FQNEAQ. This CDR3 region has 14 residues. As DNA, the CDR3 is TGTGCCCTCCCCTTAGCGGGAAGCTCCTACGAGCAGTACTTC. Residues: CALPLAGSSYEQYF.

V and J are TRBV5-1 and TRBJ2-1; D may be TRBD1 or TRBD2 (6 bases each). Trimming removed 4 bases from V and 6 bases from J, with 17 bases in between. The CDR3 loop spans 15 amino acids. The germline V gene encodes CDR1 SGHRS and CDR2 YFSETQ. The CDR3 nucleotides are TGCGCCAGCAGCACGGAGACCGGAGGGGGCAATGAGCAGTTCTTC. It is translated as CASSTETGGGNEQFF.

This clonotype was found a few times. The rearrangement uses TRBV6-2 or TRBV6-3 and TRBJ2-5; D might be TRBD2 (5 bases). Germline loops: CDR1 MNHEY, CDR2 SVGEGT. This CDR3 contains 17 residues. Between the trimmed V and J ends, which lost 4 bases and 3 bases, there was a span of 21 bases. The CDR3 loop reads CASSSPPPLVPEETQYF. In nucleotides, the CDR3 is TGTGCCAGCAGTTCTCCTCCTCCACTAGTCCCCGAAGAGACCCAGTACTTC.

The chain recombines TRBV7-3 with TRBJ2-7; 14 bases match TRBD2. The CDR3 length is 20 residues. Germline CDR1 is SGHTA and CDR2 is FQGTGA. The trim removed 10 bases at V and 0 bases at J, leaving 20 bases unmatched. CDR3 sequence: CATDLPSGTSGSGSSYEQYF. In nucleotides, the CDR3 is TGTGCCACCGATCTTCCATCCGGGACTAGCGGGAGTGGATCCTCCTACGAGCAGTACTTC. Using reference TRBV7-3 and TRBJ2-7 for the parts outside the CDR3, the full variable domain is GAGVSQTPSNKVTEKGKYVELRCDPISGHTALYWYRQSLGQGPEFLIYFQGTGAADDSGLPNDRFFAVRPEGSVSTLKIQRTERGDSAVYLCATDLPSGTSGSGSSYEQYFGPGTRLTVT.

The chain recombines TRBV28 with TRBJ2-2; possibly TRBD1 or TRBD2 for D (5 bases each). The germline CDR1 and CDR2 sequences are MDHEN and SYDVKM. The ends were cut back, 7 bases at V and 6 bases at J, with 18 bases in the middle. CDR3 length: 15 amino acids. In nucleotides, the CDR3 is TGTGCCAGCACCATAGGGGAGACGAGGGCCGGGGAGCTGTTTTTT. It yields the protein CASTIGETRAGELFF.